The sequence of this TCR beta chain was determined in a study of vaccination and CD4 T cells after COVID-19 (dated by TCRdb to between 2022 and 2023). Study-level background: Every convalescent patient had a positive nasal swab PCR test for SARS-CoV-2, with mild disease in 8 to 10 patients and severe disease in one. The convalescent cohort included six males and four females, with two Hispanic individuals, seven Caucasians, two Asians and one multiracial person. Participants received two doses of either the Pfizer-BioNTech BNT162b2 vaccine (n=8) or the Moderna mRNA-1273 vaccine (n=2). Post-COVID blood samples were collected from convalescent patients a median of about 92 days after diagnosis, with a range of about 30 to 161 days. Post-vaccine blood samples were taken a median of about 70 days after the second vaccine dose, with a range of about 13 to 241 days. For stimulating the cultures, overlapping spike peptide pools were used, derived from SARS-CoV-2 as well as from the common cold coronaviruses HCoV-NL63, HCoV-OC43 and HCoV-229E. In control cultures, a CEFX viral epitope pool was used as positive control, an HIV-1 Nef peptide pool was used as negative control, or no peptide was added. In ten to eleven COVID-19 convalescent patients and a few infection-naive healthy vaccine recipients, researchers compared the spike-specific CD4+ TCR repertoire from before mRNA vaccination with the repertoire from after. Summary of the overall study and its limitations: In convalescent patients, a median roughly 87% of post-vaccine SARS-CoV-2-reactive clones were detected only after vaccination, and vaccine-specific priming was suggested by this finding. Although the median number of SARS-CoV-2-reactive clonotypes went up from some 23 after infection to 35 to 40 after vaccination, the increase was not significant. The number of convalescent patients in the study was relatively small, and the study did not examine early timepoints following natural infection. Of the vaccine-specific clones found in convalescent patients, nearly all (304 of 307) were mono-reactive for SARS-CoV-2 spike instead of being cross-reactive with common cold coronaviruses.

In the germline V gene (reference sequence), CDR1 corresponds to LNHNV and CDR2 to YYDKDF. V loses 1 base, J loses 10 bases, and the germline ends lie 14 bases apart. The CDR3 runs 14 amino acids, cysteine and phenylalanine included. Only the CDR3 DNA is retained, 42 bases long and in frame from the first base. The library was obtained by PCR. DNA from cultured CD4+ T cells was subjected to TCR sequencing with the Oncomine TCR Beta short-read assay at the Johns Hopkins FTIC core. The QIAamp micro DNA kit was used to extract genomic DNA from the cultured CD4+ T cells. The Oncomine TCR Beta libraries from cultured CD4+ T cells were pooled using unique dual indexes and then sequenced on an Illumina iSeq 100. The original pipeline was this. Non-productive sequences were filtered out, and CDR3s that did not start with C, did not end with F or W, or were shorter than 7 amino acids were discarded. The MANAFEST web application identified antigen-specific clonotypes by comparing peptide-stimulated wells against reference wells and other culture wells. An FDR below 0.05, an odds ratio above 5, and a productive frequency above 0.1% in at least two of three replicate wells were required for clones to be considered positive. A clonotype counted as cross-reactive if it showed significant expansion both in the SARS-CoV-2 spike wells and in at least one common cold coronavirus spike condition. Levenshtein distances (stringdist) and unrooted phylogenetic trees (ape) in R version 3.6.1 were used to assess CDR3 homology. The public sequencing data were trimmed at Q25 with fastp and processed into clonotypes with MiXCR by TCRdb, which kept only in-frame beta chains. Rows are unified per CDR3 protein, each entry keeping the most common DNA and genes. TCRdb, not the original authors, processed these V and J calls. The sample contains just under 20,000 distinct CDR3 sequences, approximately 60% of them found a single time. The ten largest clones add up to around 8% of the sample.

Reading the label with the study, this specimen's treatment or condition is: approximately 10-day PBMC culture with coronavirus spike peptide pools or control peptides (ViraFEST assay). The ViraFEST assay was used in the study, in which antigen-specific T cells were expanded with peptide pools and expanded clonotypes were subsequently identified by TCR sequencing. The positive SARS-CoV-2 PCR tests of the convalescent patients were dated from March to December 2020, before the Alpha, Beta and Delta variants emerged in the United States. PBMCs were cultured at under 2.5 million per well in IMDM supplemented with approximately 4.7% human AB serum and roughly 10 IU/ml IL-2, with roughly 9.5 ug/ml peptide pools added. On days 3 and 7, half of the culture medium was replaced with fresh IL-2-containing medium. Once the cells had been in culture for 10 days, the EasySep CD4+ T cell isolation kit was used to isolate CD4+ T cells by negative selection. PBMCs were separated from whole blood using Ficoll-Paque Plus gradient centrifugation and then either used fresh or cryopreserved at -140C. Each culture condition was generally run in triplicate wells.

A note on this clonotype: No antigen is known for it. Per-nucleotide qualities are absent, and no much larger clonotype sits a single base away.

The sample consisted of CD4+ T cells from blood, cultured in vitro. The chain uses TRBV15 and TRBJ1-3; TRBD1 is possibly the D segment (5 matching bases). This TCR was sampled from a human donor who had recovered from COVID-19. Here the CDR3 is given as CATSRVLPGGTIYF. The nucleotide sequence reads as follows: TGTGCCACCAGCAGAGTCCTTCCTGGGGGGACCATATATTTT.